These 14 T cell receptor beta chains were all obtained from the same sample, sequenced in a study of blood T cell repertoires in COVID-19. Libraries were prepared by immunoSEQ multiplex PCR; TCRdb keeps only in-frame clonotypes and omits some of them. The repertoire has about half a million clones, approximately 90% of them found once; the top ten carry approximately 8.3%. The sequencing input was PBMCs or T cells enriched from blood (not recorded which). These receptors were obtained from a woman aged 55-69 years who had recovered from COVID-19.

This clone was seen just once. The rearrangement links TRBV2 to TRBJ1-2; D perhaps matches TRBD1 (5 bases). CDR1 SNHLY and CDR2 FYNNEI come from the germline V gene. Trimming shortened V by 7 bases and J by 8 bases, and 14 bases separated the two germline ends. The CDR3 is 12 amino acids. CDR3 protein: CASTTGLRGYTF. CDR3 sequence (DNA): TGTGCCAGCACCACAGGCCTAAGGGGCTACACCTTC. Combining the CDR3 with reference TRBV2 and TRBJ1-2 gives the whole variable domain EPEVTQTPSHQVTQMGQEVILRCVPISNHLYFYWYRQILGQKVEFLVSFYNNEISEKSEIFDDQFSVERPDGSNFTLKIRSTKLEDSAMYFCASTTGLRGYTFGSGTRLTVV.

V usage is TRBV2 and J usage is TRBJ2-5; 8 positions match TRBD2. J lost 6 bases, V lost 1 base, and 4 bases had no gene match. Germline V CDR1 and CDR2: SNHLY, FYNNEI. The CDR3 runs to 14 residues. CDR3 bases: TGTGCCAGCAGTGAAGGGGGACTAGGGCAGACCCAGTACTTC. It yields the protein CASSEGGLGQTQYF.

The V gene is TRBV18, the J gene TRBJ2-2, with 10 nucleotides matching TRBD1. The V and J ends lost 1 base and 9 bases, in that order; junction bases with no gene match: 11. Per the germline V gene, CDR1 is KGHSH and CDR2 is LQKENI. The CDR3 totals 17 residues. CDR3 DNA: TGTGCCAGCTCACCACAACGGCGGCCGACAGGGGGCCGGGAGCTGTTTTTT. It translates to CASSPQRRPTGGRELFF.

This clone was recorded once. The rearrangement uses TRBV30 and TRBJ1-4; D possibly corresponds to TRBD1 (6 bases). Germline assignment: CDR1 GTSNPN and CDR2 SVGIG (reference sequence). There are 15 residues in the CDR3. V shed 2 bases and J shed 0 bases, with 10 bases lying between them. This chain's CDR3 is CAWSPDRPTNEKLFF. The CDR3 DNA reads TGTGCCTGGAGTCCGGACAGACCAACTAATGAAAAACTGTTTTTT.

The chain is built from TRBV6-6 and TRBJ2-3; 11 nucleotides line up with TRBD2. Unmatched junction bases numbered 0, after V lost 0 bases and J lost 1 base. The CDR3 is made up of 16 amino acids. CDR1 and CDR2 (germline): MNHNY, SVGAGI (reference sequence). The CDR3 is CASSYSSGGGTDTQYF. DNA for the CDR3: TGTGCCAGCAGTTACTCTAGCGGGGGGGGCACAGATACGCAGTATTTT.

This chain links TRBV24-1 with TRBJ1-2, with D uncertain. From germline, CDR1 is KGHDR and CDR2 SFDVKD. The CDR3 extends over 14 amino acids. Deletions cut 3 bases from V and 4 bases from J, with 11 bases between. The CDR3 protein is CATSDREYPYGYTF. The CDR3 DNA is TGTGCCACCAGTGATCGGGAGTATCCCTATGGCTACACCTTC.

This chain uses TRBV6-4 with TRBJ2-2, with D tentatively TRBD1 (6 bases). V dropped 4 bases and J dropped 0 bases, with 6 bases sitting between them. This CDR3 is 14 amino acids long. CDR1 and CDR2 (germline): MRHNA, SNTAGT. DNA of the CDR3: TGTGCCAGCAGTGGACAGGCGAACACCGGGGAGCTGTTTTTT. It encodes CASSGQANTGELFF.

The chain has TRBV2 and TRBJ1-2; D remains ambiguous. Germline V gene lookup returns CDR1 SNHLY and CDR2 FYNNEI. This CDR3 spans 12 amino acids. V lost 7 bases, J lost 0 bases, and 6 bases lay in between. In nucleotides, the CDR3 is TGTGCCAGCATGGCAGCTAACTATGGCTACACCTTC. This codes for CASMAANYGYTF.

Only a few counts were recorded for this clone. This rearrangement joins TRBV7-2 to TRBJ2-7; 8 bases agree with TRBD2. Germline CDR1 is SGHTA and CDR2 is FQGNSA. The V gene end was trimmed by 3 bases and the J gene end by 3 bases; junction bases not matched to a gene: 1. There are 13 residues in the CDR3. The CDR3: CASSFGRGYEQYV. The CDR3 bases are TGTGCCAGCAGCTTCGGGAGGGGCTACGAGCAGTACGTC.

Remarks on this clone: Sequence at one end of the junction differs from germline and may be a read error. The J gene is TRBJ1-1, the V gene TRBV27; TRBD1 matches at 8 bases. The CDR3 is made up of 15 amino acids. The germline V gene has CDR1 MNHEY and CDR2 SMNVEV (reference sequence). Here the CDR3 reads CASSLKGPTGAEAFF. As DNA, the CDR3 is TGTGCCAGCAGTTTAAAGGGGCCGACAGGGGCTGAGGCTTTCTTT.

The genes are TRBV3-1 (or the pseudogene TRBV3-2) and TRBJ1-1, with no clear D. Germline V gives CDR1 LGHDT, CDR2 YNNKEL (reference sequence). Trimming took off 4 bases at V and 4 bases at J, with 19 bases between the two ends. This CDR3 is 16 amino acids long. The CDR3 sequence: CASSPHLRECGTEAFF. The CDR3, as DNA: TGTGCCAGCAGCCCGCATCTCCGAGAGTGCGGCACTGAAGCTTTCTTT.

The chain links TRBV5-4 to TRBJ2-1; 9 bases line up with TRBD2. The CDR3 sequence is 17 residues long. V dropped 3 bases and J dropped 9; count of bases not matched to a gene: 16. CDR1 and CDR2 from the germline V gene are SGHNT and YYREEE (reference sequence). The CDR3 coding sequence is TGTGCCAGCAGCTCTGCTTGGGCGGGGGGGCCTTGGTCTGAGCAGTTCTTC. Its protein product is CASSSAWAGGPWSEQFF.

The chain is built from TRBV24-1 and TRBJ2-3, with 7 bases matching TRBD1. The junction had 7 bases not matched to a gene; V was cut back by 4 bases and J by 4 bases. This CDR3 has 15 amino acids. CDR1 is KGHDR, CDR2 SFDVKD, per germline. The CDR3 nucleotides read TGTGCCACCAGTGACCTTCCTCAGGGGGCAGATACGCAGTATTTT. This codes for CATSDLPQGADTQYF.

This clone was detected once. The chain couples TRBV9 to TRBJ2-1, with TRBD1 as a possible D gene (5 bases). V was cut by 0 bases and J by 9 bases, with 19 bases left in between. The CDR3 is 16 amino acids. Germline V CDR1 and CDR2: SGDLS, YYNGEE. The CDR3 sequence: CASSVGSMQGRGEQFF. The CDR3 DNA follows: TGTGCCAGCAGCGTAGGGTCGATGCAAGGAAGGGGTGAGCAGTTCTTC.